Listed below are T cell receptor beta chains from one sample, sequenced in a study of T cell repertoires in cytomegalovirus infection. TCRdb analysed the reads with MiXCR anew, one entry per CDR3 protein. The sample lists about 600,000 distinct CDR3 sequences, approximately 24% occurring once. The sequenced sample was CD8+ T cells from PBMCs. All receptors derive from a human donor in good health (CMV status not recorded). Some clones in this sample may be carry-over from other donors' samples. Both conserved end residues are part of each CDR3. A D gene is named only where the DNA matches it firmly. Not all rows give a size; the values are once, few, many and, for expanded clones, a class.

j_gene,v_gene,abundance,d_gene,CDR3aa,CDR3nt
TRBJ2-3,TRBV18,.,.,CASSRTRGSTDTQYF,TGTGCCAGCTCACGCACCCGGGGGAGCACAGATACGCAGTATTTT
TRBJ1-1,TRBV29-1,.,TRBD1,CSVEVGTGGPEAFF,TGCAGCGTTGAAGTCGGGACAGGGGGCCCTGAAGCTTTCTTT
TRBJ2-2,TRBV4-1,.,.,CASTPLQGIGELFF,TGCGCCAGCACCCCCCTCCAGGGAATCGGGGAGCTGTTTTTT
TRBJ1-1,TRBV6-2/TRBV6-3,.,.,CASSLLQGTHTEAFF,TGTGCCAGCAGTTTGCTGCAGGGGACCCACACTGAAGCTTTCTTT
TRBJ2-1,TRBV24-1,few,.,CATSVGQGLNEQFF,TGTGCCACCAGTGTGGGTCAGGGACTCAATGAGCAGTTCTTC
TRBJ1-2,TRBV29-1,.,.,CSVGGNYPGYTF,TGCAGCGTTGGAGGGAACTATCCTGGCTACACCTTC
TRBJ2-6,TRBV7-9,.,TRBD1,CASSTRDRGHSGANVLTF,TGTGCCAGCAGTACCCGGGACAGGGGCCACTCTGGGGCCAACGTCCTGACTTTC
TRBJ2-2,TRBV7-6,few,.,CASTTRGNTGELFF,TGTGCCAGCACCACAAGGGGGAACACCGGGGAGCTGTTTTTT
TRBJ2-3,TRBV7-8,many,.,CASSPREDTQYF,TGTGCCAGCAGCCCCCGGGAAGATACGCAGTATTTT
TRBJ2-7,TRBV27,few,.,CASSLRPQTAYEQYF,TGTGCCAGCAGTCTTCGTCCCCAGACAGCCTACGAGCAGTACTTC
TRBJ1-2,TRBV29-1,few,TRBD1,CSVGRQGAIYGYTF,TGCAGCGTTGGAAGACAGGGGGCTATATATGGCTACACCTTC
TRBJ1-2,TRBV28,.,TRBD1,CASTPPGGNYGYTF,TGTGCCAGCACCCCGCCAGGGGGAAACTATGGCTACACCTTC
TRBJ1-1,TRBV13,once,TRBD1,CASSLGEGTENTEAFF,TGTGCCAGCAGCTTAGGGGAGGGGACAGAGAACACTGAAGCTTTCTTT
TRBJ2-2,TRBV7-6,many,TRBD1,CASSLLGTGNTGELFF,TGTGCCAGCAGCTTATTGGGGACAGGGAACACCGGGGAGCTGTTTTTT
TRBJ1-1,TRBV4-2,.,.,CASSLDLGRRDTEAFF,TGTGCCAGCAGCCTCGACTTGGGGCGGAGGGACACTGAAGCTTTCTTT
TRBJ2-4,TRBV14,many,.,CASSQDWGHENIQYF,TGTGCCAGCAGCCAAGATTGGGGACACGAAAACATTCAGTACTTC
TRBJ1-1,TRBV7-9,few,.,CASSFGNAEAFF,TGTGCCAGCAGCTTCGGGAATGCTGAAGCTTTCTTT
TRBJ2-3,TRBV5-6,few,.,CASSLDPEPSTDTQYF,TGTGCCAGCAGCTTGGACCCGGAACCTAGCACAGATACGCAGTATTTT
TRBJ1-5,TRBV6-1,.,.,CASSLDPRYVQPQHF,TGTGCCAGCAGTTTAGACCCAAGGTATGTTCAGCCCCAGCATTTT
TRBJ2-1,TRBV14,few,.,CASSQVVARYNEQFF,TGTGCCAGCAGCCAAGTGGTGGCGAGATACAATGAGCAGTTCTTC
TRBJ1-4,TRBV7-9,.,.,CASSREGNEKLFF,TGTGCCAGCAGTCGGGAGGGGAATGAAAAACTGTTTTTT
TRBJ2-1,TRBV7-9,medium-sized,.,CASSPVVNEQFF,TGTGCCAGCAGCCCTGTGGTCAATGAGCAGTTCTTC
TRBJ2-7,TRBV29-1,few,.,CSVDGAGATTPYEQYF,TGCAGCGTTGACGGGGCAGGGGCCACAACCCCCTACGAGCAGTACTTC
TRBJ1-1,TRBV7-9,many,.,CASSFVREAEAFF,TGTGCCAGCAGCTTCGTGAGGGAGGCTGAAGCTTTCTTT
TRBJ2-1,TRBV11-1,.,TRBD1,CASSLAGQISYNEQFF,TGTGCCAGCAGCTTAGCGGGACAGATCTCCTACAATGAGCAGTTCTTC
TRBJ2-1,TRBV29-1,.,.,CSVVLYWAGGPYNEQFF,TGCAGCGTTGTACTCTACTGGGCAGGGGGGCCCTACAATGAGCAGTTCTTC
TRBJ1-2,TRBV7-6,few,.,CASSLLQGRGYTF,TGTGCCAGCAGCTTGCTCCAGGGGCGAGGCTACACCTTC
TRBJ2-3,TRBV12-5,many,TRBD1,CASGFTTDRGKDTDTQYF,TGTGCTAGTGGTTTTACTACGGACAGGGGCAAAGACACAGATACGCAGTATTTT